Presented here are 6 T cell receptor beta chains from one specimen sequenced in a study of T cell responses to AZD1222 COVID-19 vaccine. Sequencing was performed with immunoSEQ multiplex PCR; in TCRdb, only in-frame clones are kept and a portion is missing. Among roughly 80,000 clones listed, 90% were seen once. Material: peripheral blood, obtained on day 0 of AZD1222 vaccination. These receptor sequences come from an adult in good health.

The chain joins TRBV3-1 (or the pseudogene TRBV3-2) to TRBJ1-2; tentative D call: TRBD1 (5 bases). This CDR3 is built from 14 residues. The V gene's germline CDR1 is LGHDT and CDR2 YNNKEL (reference sequence). The V and J ends lost 1 base and 4 bases respectively, with 10 bases between them. The CDR3 DNA sequence: TGTGCCAGCAGCCAAGCGGGACGTCCCTATGGCTACACCTTC. It specifies CASSQAGRPYGYTF.

This chain uses TRBV7-8 with TRBJ2-5; 12 nucleotides match TRBD2. Germline V lookup: CDR1 SGHVS, CDR2 FQNEAQ. J was trimmed by 1 base and V by 5 bases; bases with no gene match: 2. The CDR3 covers 15 residues. The CDR3: CASSVTSGGQETQYF. Here the CDR3 DNA reads TGTGCCAGCAGCGTGACTAGCGGGGGCCAAGAGACCCAGTACTTC.

This chain links TRBV5-1 with TRBJ2-1, with D possibly being TRBD1 (5 bases). Trimming removed 0 bases at V and 9 bases at J, with 19 bases between. This CDR3 spans 16 amino acids. The germline V gene encodes CDR1 SGHRS and CDR2 YFSETQ. The CDR3 DNA reads TGCGCCAGCAGCTTGGAAGTGGCAGGGATGGGGTCTGAGCAGTTCTTC. It translates to CASSLEVAGMGSEQFF. Full variable domain (rest looked up from reference TRBV5-1 and TRBJ2-1): KAGVTQTPRYLIKTRGQQVTLSCSPISGHRSVSWYQQTPGQGLQFLFEYFSETQRNKGNFPGRFSGRQFSNSRSEMNVSTLELGDSALYLCASSLEVAGMGSEQFFGPGTRLTVL.

This clone was counted once. This chain joins TRBV30 and TRBJ1-1; 8 bases map to TRBD1. The CDR3 extends over 15 amino acids. Germline V gives CDR1 GTSNPN, CDR2 SVGIG (reference sequence). The V segment lost 0 bases and the J segment 1 base; nucleotides outside the gene matches: 4. This chain's CDR3 is CAWSVYRGGNTEAFF. The CDR3 coding sequence is TGTGCCTGGAGTGTATACAGGGGGGGGAACACTGAAGCTTTCTTT.

The V call is TRBV6-5, the J call TRBJ2-5; a weak D match, TRBD1 (6 bases). The germline V gene has CDR1 MNHEY and CDR2 SVGAGI. There are 15 residues in the CDR3. The ends were cut back, 6 bases at V and 2 bases at J, with 16 bases in the middle. CDR3 in DNA: TGTGCCAGCAGGACTCCGACAGGAGGTCAAGAGACCCAGTACTTC. It codes for CASRTPTGGQETQYF.

The chain is built from TRBV7-9 and TRBJ2-7; 7 positions agree with TRBD2. The CDR3 length is 14 residues. Germline CDR1 is SEHNR and CDR2 is FQNEAQ (reference sequence). Unmatched junction bases numbered 15, after V lost 10 bases and J lost 6 bases. CDR3 bases: TGTGCCACCGCGTTGGGGGGGTCCGGTGGCGAGCAGTACTTC. It yields the protein CATALGGSGGEQYF.